Following are 32 T cell receptor beta chains from one sample sequenced in a study of PD-L1 blockade in urothelial cancer. The repertoire was sequenced with immunoSEQ multiplex PCR; TCRdb's copy has only in-frame clones and lacks some. This table holds about 120,000 clones, more than 85% found once. Time point described: peripheral blood 6 weeks after treatment start. The starting material was PBMCs, obtained around atezolizumab (anti-PD-L1) treatment. These TCRs come from a man aged 55 to 70 with urothelial cancer.

The chain joins TRBV2 to TRBJ2-4; possibly TRBD1 for D (5 bases). The germline V and J ends were trimmed by 5 bases and 0 bases, with 11 bases remaining between them. Germline loops: CDR1 SNHLY, CDR2 FYNNEI. The CDR3 runs 15 residues. Written as DNA, the CDR3 is TGTGCCAGCAGTCCACAGGAGCCAGCCAAAAACATTCAGTACTTC. Translating it yields CASSPQEPAKNIQYF.

The chain recombines TRBV6-5 with TRBJ2-3; 9 bases fit TRBD2. This CDR3 contains 13 residues. Germline loops: CDR1 MNHEY, CDR2 SVGAGI. V dropped 7 bases and J dropped 8; count of bases not matched to a gene: 7. This chain's CDR3 is CASINGRGGTQYF. The CDR3 bases are TGTGCCAGCATCAACGGGCGGGGGGGTACGCAGTATTTT.

The chain combines TRBV7-3 with TRBJ2-1, with TRBD1 identical over 9 bases. Germline CDR1 reads SGHTA; CDR2 reads FQGTGA. Trimming took 6 bases from V and 6 from J; bases not matched to a gene: 6. CDR3 size: 14 residues. The CDR3 region is CASSKVTGGNEQFF. The CDR3 bases are TGTGCCAGCAGTAAAGTGACAGGGGGCAATGAGCAGTTCTTC.

This clone has just one count. This chain connects TRBV20-1 to TRBJ1-2; D unclear. Germline V gene lookup returns CDR1 DFQATT and CDR2 SNEGSKA (reference sequence). V was shortened by 3 bases and J by 8 bases, with 10 bases between the two germline ends. CDR3 length equals 11 residues. The CDR3 nucleotides are TGCAGTGCTAGGAGTGCCCGAGGCTACACCTTC. It specifies CSARSARGYTF.

This clone was found a few times. The genes are TRBV11-2 and TRBJ2-1; D uncertain. CDR1 is SGHAT, CDR2 FQNNGV, per germline. The CDR3 is 15 amino acids. Deletions cut 1 base from V and 4 bases from J, with 11 bases between. CDR3 nucleotides: TGTGCCAGCAGCTTAGTAGCTACGCCTTACAATGAGCAGTTCTTC. The encoded protein is CASSLVATPYNEQFF.

V is TRBV21-1 and J is TRBJ2-2; TRBD2 reflects the table's D call only, with no check against the DNA. TRBV21-1 is a known pseudogene. The CDR3 contains 14 residues. The CDR3 DNA follows: TGTGCCAGCAGCACCCCAGTCCGGGCCGGGGAGCTGTTTTTT. It yields the protein CASSTPVRAGELFF.

This sequence joins TRBV2 and TRBJ2-6; maybe TRBD1 (5 bases). CDR1 is SNHLY, CDR2 FYNNEI, per germline. V lost 5 bases and J lost 3, with 11 bases in between. The CDR3 runs 15 residues. The CDR3 nucleotides are TGTGCCAGCAGTTCCCTACAGGTTGGGGCCAACGTCCTGACTTTC. It encodes CASSSLQVGANVLTF.

This chain joins TRBV4-3 and TRBJ2-1, with 7 bases lining up with TRBD1. Losses at the gene ends were 11 bases for V and 2 bases for J; bases not matched to a gene: 9. CDR1 is LGHNA and CDR2 is YSLEER in the germline V gene. The CDR3 length is 14 residues. In nucleotides, the CDR3 is TGCGCCCCCGACAGGGTTGGGCCCTACAATGAGCAGTTCTTC. This gives the protein CAPDRVGPYNEQFF.

This clone was counted once. The J gene is TRBJ1-1, the V gene TRBV6-5; 8 positions match TRBD1. The CDR3 runs 11 residues. Germline V gives CDR1 MNHEY, CDR2 SVGAGI. V was pared by 6 bases and J by 9 bases, with 3 bases of the junction left unmatched. The CDR3 DNA reads as TGTGCCAGCAGGGGACAGGTACAAGCTTTCTTT. As protein: CASRGQVQAFF.

This chain joins TRBV5-4 and TRBJ2-1; 10 bases map to TRBD1. The CDR3 extends over 15 amino acids. J was trimmed by 6 bases and V by 4 bases; bases with no gene match: 7. Germline CDR1 reads SGHNT; CDR2 reads YYREEE (reference sequence). The CDR3, as DNA: TGTGCCAGCAGCCCAACCCGGGACAGGGGCAATGAGCAGTTCTTC. This sequence encodes CASSPTRDRGNEQFF.

This clone was seen more than once but under ten times. The chain carries TRBV5-6 and TRBJ1-5; 8 nucleotides align to TRBD1. The CDR3 spans 14 residues. Germline V gives CDR1 SGHDT, CDR2 YYEEEE. Unmatched junction bases numbered 6, after V lost 4 bases and J lost 6 bases. Written as DNA, the CDR3 is TGTGCCAGCAGCCGCAGGGGGCGTGTTCAGCCCCAGCATTTT. As protein: CASSRRGRVQPQHF.

The CDR3 DNA sequence: TGTGCCAGTACCCTACGCTTTCCGGGACAAACTGAGTCTGGCAATCAGCCCCAGCATTTT. Amino acids: CASTLRFPGQTESGNQPQHF. This rearrangement joins TRBV19 to TRBJ1-5; TRBD1 might be the D (6 bases). The CDR3 is 20 amino acids. The V and J ends lost 7 bases and 2 bases respectively, with 30 bases between them. Looked up from germline, CDR1 is LNHDA and CDR2 is SQIVND (reference sequence).

The chain couples TRBV5-4 to TRBJ2-3, with D possibly matching TRBD1 (6 bases). This CDR3 is built from 16 residues. In germline, CDR1 is SGHNT, CDR2 YYREEE (reference sequence). With 6 bases removed from V and 3 bases from J, the gap between germline ends came to 20 bases. CDR3: CASTKRVGALTDTQYF. CDR3 coding DNA: TGTGCCAGCACCAAACGCGTGGGGGCGTTGACAGATACGCAGTATTTT. Full variable domain (rest looked up from reference TRBV5-4 and TRBJ2-3): ETGVTQSPTHLIKTRGQQVTLRCSSQSGHNTVSWYQQALGQGPQFIFQYYREEENGRGNFPPRFSGLQFPNYSSELNVNALELDDSALYLCASTKRVGALTDTQYFGPGTRLTVL.

The chain joins TRBV6-1 to TRBJ2-1, with D perhaps matching TRBD1 (6 bases). This CDR3 has 15 residues. V was trimmed by 3 bases and J by 7 bases, leaving 16 bases between them. CDR1 is MNHNS, CDR2 SASEGT, per germline. CDR3 amino acids: CASSDVQGLGNEQFF. The CDR3 bases are TGTGCCAGCAGTGATGTGCAGGGGTTGGGAAATGAGCAGTTCTTC.

The chain joins TRBV28 to TRBJ1-4; 8 positions agree with TRBD1. Germline lookup yields CDR1 MDHEN and CDR2 SYDVKM. The CDR3 totals 17 residues. Unmatched junction bases numbered 18, after V lost 8 bases and J lost 7 bases. In nucleotides, the CDR3 is TGTGCCAGCGCCGAGGGGACAGGTGGGACATTGGGTGAAAAACTGTTTTTT. This codes for CASAEGTGGTLGEKLFF.

This rearrangement joins TRBV28 to TRBJ1-5, with D tentatively TRBD1 (5 bases). CDR1 and CDR2 (germline): MDHEN, SYDVKM. Trimming left V 6 bases short and J 6 bases short, with 9 bases between. This CDR3 contains 12 residues. The CDR3 reads CASRGGVQPQHF. The CDR3 DNA reads as TGTGCCAGCAGGGGGGGAGTTCAGCCCCAGCATTTT.

V and J are TRBV11-2 and TRBJ2-3; D possibly corresponds to TRBD2 (5 bases). The CDR3 is 15 amino acids. Trimming left V 3 bases short and J 7 bases short, with 17 bases between. Germline V gene data show CDR1 as SGHAT and CDR2 as FQNNGV. The CDR3 sequence is CASSFLSSSWNTQYF. The DNA of the CDR3 is TGTGCCAGCAGCTTCCTCAGTTCTAGCTGGAATACGCAGTATTTT.

The chain employs TRBV29-1 and TRBJ2-2, with 9 bases aligning to TRBD1. Germline values: CDR1 SQVTM, CDR2 ANQGSEA. The CDR3 covers 15 residues. The V segment lost 3 bases and the J segment 5 bases; nucleotides outside the gene matches: 7. Written as DNA, the CDR3 is TGCAGCGTTGAGACAGGGGGTGGTAGGACCGGGGAGCTGTTTTTT. Amino acids: CSVETGGGRTGELFF.

This rearrangement joins TRBV7-6 to TRBJ2-1; 9 bases are a match to TRBD2. CDR3 length: 17 residues. Germline CDR1 SGHVS, CDR2 FNYEAQ. V lost 4 bases, J lost 6 bases, and 13 bases stayed unmatched. CDR3 sequence reads: CASSSRARLAGSNEQFF. CDR3 bases: TGTGCCAGCAGCTCGAGGGCCCGGCTAGCGGGAAGCAATGAGCAGTTCTTC.

The rearrangement uses TRBV19 and TRBJ1-4; TRBD1 might be the D (5 bases). The CDR3 spans 13 residues. Germline CDR1 reads LNHDA; CDR2 reads SQIVND (reference sequence). V dropped 5 bases and J dropped 8 bases, with 12 bases sitting between them. CDR3: CASSVQGSEKLFF. The CDR3 DNA sequence: TGTGCCAGTAGTGTTCAGGGTAGCGAAAAACTGTTTTTT.

The DNA of the CDR3 is TGTGCCAGCATCGGTGCAGGGGGCAGAAATTCACCCCTCCACTTT. Translating it yields CASIGAGGRNSPLHF. V usage is TRBV6-1 and J usage is TRBJ1-6; 8 bases match TRBD1. Unmatched junction bases numbered 9, after V lost 7 bases and J lost 7 bases. The CDR3 runs 15 residues. Germline-derived CDR1 and CDR2 are MNHNS and SASEGT.

The chain links TRBV27 to TRBJ2-7; 12 nucleotides align to TRBD1. V shed 7 bases and J 7 bases; nucleotides not matched to a gene: 8. This CDR3 has 14 amino acids. Germline CDR1 and CDR2: MNHEY and SMNVEV (reference sequence). The DNA of the CDR3 is TGTGCCAGCAAACGAGGGACAGGGGGCAGGGAGCAGTACTTC. Translating it yields CASKRGTGGREQYF.

The genes are TRBV7-3 and TRBJ2-1, with D perhaps matching TRBD1 (5 bases). Trimming removed 0 bases from V and 0 bases from J, with 6 bases in between. CDR3 length equals 15 residues. CDR1 and CDR2 from the germline V gene are SGHTA and FQGTGA. Here the CDR3 DNA reads TGTGCCAGCAGCTTAACAGGGGACTCCTACAATGAGCAGTTCTTC. It specifies CASSLTGDSYNEQFF.

This clone showed up just a few times. V and J are TRBV4-3 and TRBJ1-1; weak D call: TRBD1 (6 bases). The CDR3 contains 14 residues. Trimming removed 6 bases from V and 0 bases from J, with 11 bases in between. Germline V gene sequence: CDR1 LGHNA, CDR2 YSLEER. The CDR3 bases are TGCGCCAGCAGGGACAGCTTCATGAACACTGAAGCTTTCTTT. Encoded protein: CASRDSFMNTEAFF.

The rearrangement joins TRBV7-2 to TRBJ2-7, with D possibly TRBD1 on 5 matching bases. From germline, CDR1 is SGHTA and CDR2 FQGNSA. The V end lost 9 bases, the J end lost 4 bases, and 16 bases lay between the germline ends. The CDR3 covers 13 residues. CDR3 in DNA: TGTGCCAGTGCAGGGTACTCGGCTTACGAGCAGTACTTC. It translates to CASAGYSAYEQYF.

V usage is TRBV5-1 and J usage is TRBJ2-1; 12 nucleotides align to TRBD2. The CDR3 has 16 amino acids. The germline CDR1 and CDR2 sequences are SGHRS and YFSETQ. V lost 4 bases and J lost 7; bases outside the gene matches: 9. CDR3 in DNA: TGCGCCAGCAGCCCGCCGGGACTAGCGGGCCCTAATGAGCAGTTCTTC. Residues: CASSPPGLAGPNEQFF.

This clone was counted once. CDR3 DNA: TGTGCCAGCAGCTTAAGAGGTACCCAAGAGACCCAGTACTTC. Encoded protein: CASSLRGTQETQYF. The V and J genes are TRBV7-2 and TRBJ2-5; D is uncertain. Per the germline V gene, CDR1 is SGHTA and CDR2 is FQGNSA. V lost 2 bases and J 1 base, leaving 8 bases between the germline ends. The CDR3 is 14 residues long.

The rearrangement joins TRBV5-6 to TRBJ1-3, with D tentatively TRBD1 (6 bases). The CDR3 runs to 15 residues. CDR1 is SGHDT and CDR2 is YYEEEE in the germline V gene. V lost 4 bases and J lost 2, with 13 bases in between. The CDR3 reads CASSLLQGTGNTIYF. The CDR3, as DNA: TGTGCCAGCAGCCTACTACAGGGTACTGGAAACACCATATATTTT.

This rearrangement joins TRBV27 to TRBJ1-5, with 8 bases matching TRBD1. This CDR3 comprises 15 residues. The J segment lost 6 bases and the V segment lost 7 bases, leaving 11 bases of the junction unmatched. In germline, CDR1 is MNHEY, CDR2 SMNVEV (reference sequence). Written as DNA, the CDR3 is TGTGCCAGCACCCCACAGGGGGGAATGCCTCAGCCCCAGCATTTT. Its protein product is CASTPQGGMPQPQHF.

The chain carries TRBV20-1 and TRBJ2-6; the D is unclear. CDR3 length equals 11 residues. Germline V gene data show CDR1 as DFQATT and CDR2 as SNEGSKA (reference sequence). The V gene lost 6 bases and the J gene lost 4 bases, with 4 bases spanning the gap. CDR3 amino acids: CSASGANVLTF. In DNA form, the CDR3 reads TGCAGTGCATCGGGGGCCAACGTCCTGACTTTC.

This clone was counted a few times. The rearrangement links TRBV6-1 to TRBJ1-6; TRBD1 matches at 7 bases. The CDR3 loop spans 16 amino acids. Unmatched junction bases numbered 12, after V lost 4 bases and J lost 9 bases. Germline CDR1 reads MNHNS; CDR2 reads SASEGT. The CDR3 DNA sequence: TGTGCCAGCAGTGGATGGAAGGGGGCTGATAGTTCACCCCTCCACTTT. Translating it yields CASSGWKGADSSPLHF.

This clone has a handful of counts. The chain uses TRBV9 and TRBJ1-2; no clear D. Germline values: CDR1 SGDLS, CDR2 YYNGEE. Trimming cost V 4 bases and J 4 bases, with 14 bases left between them. This CDR3 region has 14 residues. The CDR3 bases are TGTGCCAGCAGCCCGTCGGAGGGCCTCTATGGCTACACCTTC. It is translated as CASSPSEGLYGYTF.